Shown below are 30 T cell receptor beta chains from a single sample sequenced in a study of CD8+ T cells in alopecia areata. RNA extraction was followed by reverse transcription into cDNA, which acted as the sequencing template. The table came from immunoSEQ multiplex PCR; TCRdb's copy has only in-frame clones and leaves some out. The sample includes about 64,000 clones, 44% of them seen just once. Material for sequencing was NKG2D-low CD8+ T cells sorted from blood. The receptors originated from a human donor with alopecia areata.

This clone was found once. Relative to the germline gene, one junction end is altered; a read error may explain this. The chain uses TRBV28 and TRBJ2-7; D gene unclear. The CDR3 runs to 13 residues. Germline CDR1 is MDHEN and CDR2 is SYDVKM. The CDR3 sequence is CASTSNSPYKQYF. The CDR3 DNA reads TGTGCCAGCACCTCGAACAGCCCCTACAAGCAGTACTTC. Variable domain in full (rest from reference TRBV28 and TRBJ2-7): DVKVTQSSRYLVKRTGEKVFLECVQDMDHENMFWYRQDPGLGLRLIYFSYDVKMKEKGDIPEGYSVSREKKERFSLILESASTNQTSMYLCASTSNSPYKQYFGPGTRLTVT.

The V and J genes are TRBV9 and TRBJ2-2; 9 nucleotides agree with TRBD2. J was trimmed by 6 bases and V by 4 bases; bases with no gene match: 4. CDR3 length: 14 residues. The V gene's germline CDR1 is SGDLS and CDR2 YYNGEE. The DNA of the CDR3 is TGTGCCAGCAGCCCCAGGACTAGCGCCGGGGAGCTGTTTTTT. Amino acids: CASSPRTSAGELFF.

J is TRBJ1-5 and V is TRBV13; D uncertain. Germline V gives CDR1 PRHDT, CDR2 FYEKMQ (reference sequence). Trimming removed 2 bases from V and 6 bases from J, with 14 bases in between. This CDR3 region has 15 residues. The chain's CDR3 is CASSLSGRPAQPQHF. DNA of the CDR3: TGTGCCAGCAGCTTAAGCGGGCGCCCGGCTCAGCCCCAGCATTTT.

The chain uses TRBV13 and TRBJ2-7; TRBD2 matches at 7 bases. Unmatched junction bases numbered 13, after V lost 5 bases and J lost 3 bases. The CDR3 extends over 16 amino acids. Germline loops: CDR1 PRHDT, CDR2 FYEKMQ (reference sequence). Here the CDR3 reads CASSRRLDSGVYEQYF. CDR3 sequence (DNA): TGTGCCAGCAGCCGCCGACTTGACAGCGGGGTCTACGAGCAGTACTTC. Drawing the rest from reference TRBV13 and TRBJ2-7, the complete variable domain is AAGVIQSPRHLIKEKRETATLKCYPIPRHDTVYWYQQGPGQDPQFLISFYEKMQSDKGSIPDRFSAQQFSDYHSELNMSSLELGDSALYFCASSRRLDSGVYEQYFGPGTRLTVT.

CDR3 amino acids: CAWTTGQGGTEAFF. The CDR3 DNA follows: TGTGCCTGGACCACGGGACAGGGAGGGACTGAAGCTTTCTTT. The chain links TRBV30 to TRBJ1-1; 9 nucleotides match TRBD1. Looked up from germline, CDR1 is GTSNPN and CDR2 is SVGIG (reference sequence). This CDR3 spans 14 amino acids. V gave up 4 bases and J gave up 5 bases; unmatched junction bases: 8.

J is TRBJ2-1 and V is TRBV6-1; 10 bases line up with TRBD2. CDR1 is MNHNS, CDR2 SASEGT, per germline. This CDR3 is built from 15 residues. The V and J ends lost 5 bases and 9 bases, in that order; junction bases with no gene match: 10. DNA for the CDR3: TGTGCCAGCAGTCCCTTGACTAGCGGGCTGGGTGAGCAGTTCTTC. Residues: CASSPLTSGLGEQFF.

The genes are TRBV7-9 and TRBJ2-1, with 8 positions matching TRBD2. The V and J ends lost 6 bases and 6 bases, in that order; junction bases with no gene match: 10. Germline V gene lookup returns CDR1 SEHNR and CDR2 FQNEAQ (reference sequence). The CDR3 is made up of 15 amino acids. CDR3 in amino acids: CASSHAAGDLNEQFF. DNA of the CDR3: TGTGCCAGCAGTCATGCAGCGGGAGATCTCAATGAGCAGTTCTTC.

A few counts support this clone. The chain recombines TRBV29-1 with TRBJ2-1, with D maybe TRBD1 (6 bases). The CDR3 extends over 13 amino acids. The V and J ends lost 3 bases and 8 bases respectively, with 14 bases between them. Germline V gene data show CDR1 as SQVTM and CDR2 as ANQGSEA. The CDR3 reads CSVDNRALDEQFF. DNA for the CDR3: TGCAGCGTTGACAACAGGGCCCTGGATGAGCAGTTCTTC.

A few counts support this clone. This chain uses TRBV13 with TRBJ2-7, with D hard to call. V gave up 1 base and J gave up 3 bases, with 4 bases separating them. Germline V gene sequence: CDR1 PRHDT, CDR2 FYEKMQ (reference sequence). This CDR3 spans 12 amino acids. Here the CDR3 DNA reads TGTGCCAGCAGCTTAGAAGGCTACGAGCAGTACTTC. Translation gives CASSLEGYEQYF.

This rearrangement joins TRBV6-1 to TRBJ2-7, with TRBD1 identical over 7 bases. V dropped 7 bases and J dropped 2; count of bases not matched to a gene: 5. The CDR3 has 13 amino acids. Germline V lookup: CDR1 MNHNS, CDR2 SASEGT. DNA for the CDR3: TGTGCCAGCAAGCCACAGGGGACCTACGAGCAGTACTTC. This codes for CASKPQGTYEQYF.

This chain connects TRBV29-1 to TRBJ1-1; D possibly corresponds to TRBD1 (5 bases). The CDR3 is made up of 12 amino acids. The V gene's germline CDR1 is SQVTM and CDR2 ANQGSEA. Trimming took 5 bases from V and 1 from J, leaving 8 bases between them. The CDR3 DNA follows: TGCAGCGTTCCAAGGGGGAACACTGAAGCTTTCTTT. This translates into CSVPRGNTEAFF.

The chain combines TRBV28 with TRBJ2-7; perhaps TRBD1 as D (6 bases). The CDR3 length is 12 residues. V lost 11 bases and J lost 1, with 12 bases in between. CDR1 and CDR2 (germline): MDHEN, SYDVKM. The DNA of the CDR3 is TGTGCCGCAAAAGGGGGTTCCTACGAGCAGTACTTC. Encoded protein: CAAKGGSYEQYF.

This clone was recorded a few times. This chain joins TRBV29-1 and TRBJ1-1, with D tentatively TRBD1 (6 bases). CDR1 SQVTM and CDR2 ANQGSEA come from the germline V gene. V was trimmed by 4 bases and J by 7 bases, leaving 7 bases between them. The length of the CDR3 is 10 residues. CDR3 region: CSVGTVEAFF. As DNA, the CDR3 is TGCAGCGTTGGGACAGTTGAAGCTTTCTTT.

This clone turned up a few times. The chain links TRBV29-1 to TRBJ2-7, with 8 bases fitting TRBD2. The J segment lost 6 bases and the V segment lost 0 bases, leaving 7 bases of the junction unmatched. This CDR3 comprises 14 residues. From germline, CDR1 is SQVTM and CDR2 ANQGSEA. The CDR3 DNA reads TGCAGCGTTGAAGATCTAGGTCTAGCGGGCGAGCAGTACTTC. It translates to CSVEDLGLAGEQYF.

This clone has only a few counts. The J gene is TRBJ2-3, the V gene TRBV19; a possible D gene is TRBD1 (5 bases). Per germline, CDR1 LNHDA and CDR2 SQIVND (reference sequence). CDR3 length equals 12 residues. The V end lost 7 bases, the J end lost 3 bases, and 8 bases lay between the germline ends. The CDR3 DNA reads TGTGCCAGTACCACAGGAACAGATACGCAGTATTTT. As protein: CASTTGTDTQYF.

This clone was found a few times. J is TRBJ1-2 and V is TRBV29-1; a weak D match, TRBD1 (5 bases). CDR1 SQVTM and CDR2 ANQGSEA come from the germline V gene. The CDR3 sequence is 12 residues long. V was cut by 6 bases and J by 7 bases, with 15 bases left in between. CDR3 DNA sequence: TGCAGCGTGGGGGACGAGGTTGGTGGCTACACCTTC. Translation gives CSVGDEVGGYTF.

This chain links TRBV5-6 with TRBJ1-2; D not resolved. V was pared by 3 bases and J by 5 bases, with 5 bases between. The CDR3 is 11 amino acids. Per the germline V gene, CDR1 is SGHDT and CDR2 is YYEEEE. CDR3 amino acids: CASSSLYGYTF. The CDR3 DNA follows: TGTGCCAGCAGCTCGCTATATGGCTACACCTTC.

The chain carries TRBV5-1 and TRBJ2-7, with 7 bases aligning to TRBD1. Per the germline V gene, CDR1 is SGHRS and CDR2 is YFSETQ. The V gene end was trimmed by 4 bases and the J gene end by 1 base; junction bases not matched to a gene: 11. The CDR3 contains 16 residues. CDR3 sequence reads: CASSGRDVGQSYEQYF. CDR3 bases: TGCGCCAGCAGCGGCCGGGACGTGGGACAGTCCTACGAGCAGTACTTC. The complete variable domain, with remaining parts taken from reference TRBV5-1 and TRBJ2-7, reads KAGVTQTPRYLIKTRGQQVTLSCSPISGHRSVSWYQQTPGQGLQFLFEYFSETQRNKGNFPGRFSGRQFSNSRSEMNVSTLELGDSALYLCASSGRDVGQSYEQYFGPGTRLTVT.

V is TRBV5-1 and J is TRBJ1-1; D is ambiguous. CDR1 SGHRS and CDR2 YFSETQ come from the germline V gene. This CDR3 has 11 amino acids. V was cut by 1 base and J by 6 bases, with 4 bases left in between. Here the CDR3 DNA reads TGCGCCAGCAGCTTGTTGGCTGAAGCTTTCTTT. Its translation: CASSLLAEAFF.

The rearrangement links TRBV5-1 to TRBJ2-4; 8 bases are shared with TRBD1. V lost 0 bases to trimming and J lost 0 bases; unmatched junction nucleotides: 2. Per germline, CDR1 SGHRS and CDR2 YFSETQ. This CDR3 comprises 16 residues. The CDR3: CASSLGQGRAKNIQYF. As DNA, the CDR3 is TGCGCCAGCAGCTTGGGACAGGGGAGAGCCAAAAACATTCAGTACTTC.

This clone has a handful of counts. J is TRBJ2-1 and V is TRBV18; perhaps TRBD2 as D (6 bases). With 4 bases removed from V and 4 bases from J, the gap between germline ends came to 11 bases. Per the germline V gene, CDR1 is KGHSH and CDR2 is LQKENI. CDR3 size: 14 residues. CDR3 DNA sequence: TGTGCCAGCTCACGGGAGGAACCGTACAATGAGCAGTTCTTC. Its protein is CASSREEPYNEQFF.

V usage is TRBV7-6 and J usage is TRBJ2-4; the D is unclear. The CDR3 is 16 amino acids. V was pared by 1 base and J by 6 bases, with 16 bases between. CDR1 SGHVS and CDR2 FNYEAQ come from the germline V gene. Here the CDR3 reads CASSLDSQRMGNIQYF. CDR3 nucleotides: TGTGCCAGCAGCTTAGATTCTCAGCGAATGGGAAACATTCAGTACTTC. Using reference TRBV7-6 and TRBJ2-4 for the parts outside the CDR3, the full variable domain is GAGVSQSPRYKVTKRGQDVALRCDPISGHVSLYWYRQALGQGPEFLTYFNYEAQQDKSGLPNDRFSAERPEGSISTLTIQRTEQRDSAMYRCASSLDSQRMGNIQYFGAGTRLSVL.

The CDR3 DNA sequence: TGTGCCAGCAGCTCTACGGTGGAATTACCTGAAGCTTTCTTT. Its protein product is CASSSTVELPEAFF. V usage is TRBV5-6 and J usage is TRBJ1-1; D call uncertain. CDR1 and CDR2 from the germline V gene are SGHDT and YYEEEE. V gave up 3 bases and J gave up 6 bases, with 15 bases separating them. This CDR3 comprises 14 residues.

CDR3 sequence reads: CASSQHSTGDTSREQYF. The CDR3 bases are TGCGCCAGCAGCCAACATTCCACAGGCGACACTTCTCGGGAGCAGTACTTC. The gene calls are TRBV4-3 and TRBJ2-7; tentatively, D is TRBD1 (5 bases). This CDR3 has 17 residues. Looked up from germline, CDR1 is LGHNA and CDR2 is YSLEER. Trimming pared 2 bases from V and 7 bases from J, leaving 24 bases between.

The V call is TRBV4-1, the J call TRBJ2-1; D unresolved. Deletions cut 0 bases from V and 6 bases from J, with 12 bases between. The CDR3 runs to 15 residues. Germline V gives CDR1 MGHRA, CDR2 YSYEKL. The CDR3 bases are TGCGCCAGCAGCCAAGAGCTATTCGGGCGCAATGAGCAGTTCTTC. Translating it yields CASSQELFGRNEQFF.

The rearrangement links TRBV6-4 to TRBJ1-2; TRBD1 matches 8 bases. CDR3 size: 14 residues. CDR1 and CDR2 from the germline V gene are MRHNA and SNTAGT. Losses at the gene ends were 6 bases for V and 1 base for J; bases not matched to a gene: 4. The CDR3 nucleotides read TGTGCCAGCAGACCGGGACAGGTTAACTATGGCTACACCTTC. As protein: CASRPGQVNYGYTF.

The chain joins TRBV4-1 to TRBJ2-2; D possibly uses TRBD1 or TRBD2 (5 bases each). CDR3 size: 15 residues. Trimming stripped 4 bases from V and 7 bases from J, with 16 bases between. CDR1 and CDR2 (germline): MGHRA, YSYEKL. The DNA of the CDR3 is TGCGCCAGCAGCCCGGAGGTGGGGCGACACGGGGAGCTGTTTTTT. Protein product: CASSPEVGRHGELFF.

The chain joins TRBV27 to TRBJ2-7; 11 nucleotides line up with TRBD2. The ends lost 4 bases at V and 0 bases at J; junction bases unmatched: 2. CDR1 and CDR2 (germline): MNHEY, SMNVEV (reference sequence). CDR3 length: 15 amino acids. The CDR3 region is CASSWTSGYSYEQYF. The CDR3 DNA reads TGTGCCAGCAGTTGGACTAGCGGGTACTCCTACGAGCAGTACTTC.

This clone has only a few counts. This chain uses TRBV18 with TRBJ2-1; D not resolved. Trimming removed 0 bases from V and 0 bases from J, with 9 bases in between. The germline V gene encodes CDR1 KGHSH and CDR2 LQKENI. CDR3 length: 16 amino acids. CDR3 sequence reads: CASSPPTHSSYNEQFF. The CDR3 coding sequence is TGTGCCAGCTCACCACCGACTCACAGCTCCTACAATGAGCAGTTCTTC.

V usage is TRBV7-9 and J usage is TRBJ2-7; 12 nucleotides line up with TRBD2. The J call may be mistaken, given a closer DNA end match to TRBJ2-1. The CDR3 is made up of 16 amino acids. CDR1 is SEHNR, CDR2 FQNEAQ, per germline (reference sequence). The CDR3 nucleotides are TGTGCCAGCAGCCCCCGACTAGCGGGAGTACTCAATGAGCAGTTCTTC. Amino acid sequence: CASSPRLAGVLNEQFF.